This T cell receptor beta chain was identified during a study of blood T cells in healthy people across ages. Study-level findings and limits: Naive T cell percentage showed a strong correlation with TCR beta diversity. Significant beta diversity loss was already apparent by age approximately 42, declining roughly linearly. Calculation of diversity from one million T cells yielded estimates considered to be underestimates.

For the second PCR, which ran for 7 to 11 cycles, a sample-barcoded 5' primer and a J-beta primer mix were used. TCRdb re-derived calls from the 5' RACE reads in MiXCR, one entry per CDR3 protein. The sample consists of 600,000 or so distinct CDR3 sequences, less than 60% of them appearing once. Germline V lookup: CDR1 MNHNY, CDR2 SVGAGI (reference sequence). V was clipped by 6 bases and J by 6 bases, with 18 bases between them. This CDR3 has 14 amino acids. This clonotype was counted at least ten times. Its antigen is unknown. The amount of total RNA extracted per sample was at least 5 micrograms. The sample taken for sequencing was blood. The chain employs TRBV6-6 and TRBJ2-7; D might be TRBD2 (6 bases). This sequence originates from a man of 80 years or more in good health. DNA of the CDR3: TGTGCCAGCAGAGCCGGGACTGGGGACCGCGAGCAGTACTTC. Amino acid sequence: CASRAGTGDREQYF.